This T cell receptor (beta chain) is from a study of beta chain features in type 1 diabetes. Comments on this clone: Antigen unknown.

Via the markers CD45RO/CCR7/CD25/CD127/CD95/CD27, stem cell-like memory, regulatory, central memory and naive CD4+ cells were sorted. Expressed TCRB transcripts were sequenced because the isolated RNA had all been reverse transcribed beforehand. This table comes from immunoSEQ multiplex PCR, and its TCRdb copy is limited to in-frame clones, with some not included. The table includes around 500,000 clones, around 28% detected once. Study outcomes and limitations: Patients with type 1 diabetes showed fewer VDJ junction insertions and more deletions.

The CDR3 loop spans 11 amino acids. Germline CDR1 reads GTSNPN; CDR2 reads SVGIG (reference sequence). V lost 2 bases, J lost 3 bases, and 5 bases lay in between. The receptor was derived from a man aged 18 to 29 in good health. Source material: naive CD4+ T cells from blood. The chain uses TRBV30 and TRBJ2-7; D gene ambiguous. In DNA form, the CDR3 reads TGTGCCTGGAGTCGCATCTACGAGCAGTACTTC. This gives the protein CAWSRIYEQYF. Complete variable domain (other parts from reference TRBV30 and TRBJ2-7): SQTIHQWPATLVQPVGSPLSLECTVEGTSNPNLYWYRQAAGRGLQLLFYSVGIGQISSEVPQNLSASRPQDRQFILSSKKLLLSDSGFYLCAWSRIYEQYFGPGTRLTVT.